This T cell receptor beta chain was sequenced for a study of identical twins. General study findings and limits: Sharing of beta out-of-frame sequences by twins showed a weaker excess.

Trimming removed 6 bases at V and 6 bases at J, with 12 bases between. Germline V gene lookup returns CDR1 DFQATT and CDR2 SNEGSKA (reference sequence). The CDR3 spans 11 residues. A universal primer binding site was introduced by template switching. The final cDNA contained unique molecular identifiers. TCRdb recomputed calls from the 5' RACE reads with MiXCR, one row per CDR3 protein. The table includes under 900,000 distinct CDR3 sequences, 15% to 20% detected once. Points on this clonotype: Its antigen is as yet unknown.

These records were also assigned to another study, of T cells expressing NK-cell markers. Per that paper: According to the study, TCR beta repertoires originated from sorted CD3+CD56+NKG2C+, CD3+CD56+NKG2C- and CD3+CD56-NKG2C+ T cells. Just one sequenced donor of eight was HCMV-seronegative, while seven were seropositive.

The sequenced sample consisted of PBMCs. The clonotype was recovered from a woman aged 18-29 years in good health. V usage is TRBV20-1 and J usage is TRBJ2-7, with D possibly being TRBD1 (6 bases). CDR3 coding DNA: TGCAGTGCCAAGTGGGGGCGCGAGCAGTACTTC. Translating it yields CSAKWGREQYF.